These 17 T cell receptor beta chains originate from one sample sequenced in a study of blood T cell repertoires in COVID-19. TCRdb's table, derived via immunoSEQ multiplex PCR, lists solely in-frame clones and lacks some. Among about 21,000 clones, roughly 90% were seen once, and the ten largest hold approximately 10%. Source material: peripheral blood. Receptor source: a human donor in a cohort sampled during active COVID-19.

This rearrangement joins TRBV7-6 to TRBJ2-1; 7 bases align to TRBD2. With 4 bases clipped from V and 9 bases from J, the junction kept 15 bases outside the gene matches. Germline assignment: CDR1 SGHVS and CDR2 FNYEAQ. This CDR3 is 16 amino acids long. CDR3 loop: CASSSPKGGGRGEQFF. Here the CDR3 DNA reads TGTGCCAGCAGCTCCCCGAAGGGCGGGGGAAGGGGTGAGCAGTTCTTC.

This chain links TRBV25-1 with TRBJ1-3; 12 bases align to TRBD1. Trimming cost V 1 base and J 3 bases; bases outside gene matches: 4. The CDR3 has 17 amino acids. Germline V CDR1 and CDR2: MGHDK, SYGVNS. CDR3 sequence reads: CASSEWGTGGGGNTIYF. The CDR3 DNA sequence: TGTGCCAGCAGTGAATGGGGGACAGGGGGCGGTGGAAACACCATATATTTT. The full variable domain, its missing parts supplied by reference TRBV25-1 and TRBJ1-3, is EADIYQTPRYLVIGTGKKITLECSQTMGHDKMYWYQQDPGMELHLIHYSYGVNSTEKGDLSSESTVSRIRTEHFPLTLESARPSHTSQYLCASSEWGTGGGGNTIYFGEGSWLTVV.

J is TRBJ2-3 and V is TRBV27; D remains unclear. This CDR3 spans 13 amino acids. Trimming took off 8 bases at V and 6 bases at J, with 15 bases between the two ends. Germline CDR1 reads MNHEY; CDR2 reads SMNVEV (reference sequence). The CDR3 DNA is TGTGCCAGCCTACCCCCCTCTGCGGATACGCAGTATTTT. Translated, it gives CASLPPSADTQYF.

J is TRBJ2-7 and V is TRBV9; maybe TRBD2 (7 bases). From germline, CDR1 is SGDLS and CDR2 YYNGEE. This CDR3 has 16 amino acids. V lost 4 bases and J lost 1, with 18 bases in between. The CDR3 loop is CASSPQGGVGSYEQYF. As DNA, the CDR3 is TGTGCCAGCAGCCCCCAAGGGGGGGTAGGATCCTACGAGCAGTACTTC.

The chain combines TRBV27 with TRBJ1-1; D might be TRBD1 (5 bases). The germline V gene encodes CDR1 MNHEY and CDR2 SMNVEV (reference sequence). CDR3 length equals 16 residues. V lost 4 bases and J 1 base, leaving 16 bases between the germline ends. The CDR3 coding sequence is TGTGCCAGCAGTTCCCTCTGGGGCGAGAAGAACACTGAAGCTTTCTTT. Its translation is CASSSLWGEKNTEAFF.

This clone has a handful of counts. This rearrangement joins TRBV7-9 to TRBJ1-2; TRBD1 matches at 11 bases. Per the germline V gene, CDR1 is SEHNR and CDR2 is FQNEAQ (reference sequence). Losses at the gene ends were 7 bases for V and 6 bases for J; bases not matched to a gene: 4. The CDR3 is 13 residues long. CDR3 in DNA: TGTGCCAGCAACCCGGGACAGGGGGATGGCTACACCTTC. Amino acids: CASNPGQGDGYTF.

The genes are TRBV7-9 and TRBJ2-1, with TRBD1 as a possible D gene (5 bases). The CDR3 is 14 amino acids. Trimming took off 5 bases at V and 6 bases at J, with 14 bases between the two ends. The germline V gene encodes CDR1 SEHNR and CDR2 FQNEAQ (reference sequence). The CDR3 DNA is TGTGCCAGCAGCCTCTCTCGACAGCCCAATGAGCAGTTCTTC. Translated: CASSLSRQPNEQFF.

V and J are TRBV5-1 and TRBJ2-5, with D uncertain. Per germline, CDR1 SGHRS and CDR2 YFSETQ. CDR3 size: 11 residues. Trimming took off 3 bases at V and 2 bases at J, with 2 bases between the two ends. The CDR3 is CASSSQETQYF. CDR3 DNA: TGCGCCAGCAGCTCTCAAGAGACCCAGTACTTC. Full variable domain (outside the CDR3, taken from reference TRBV5-1 and TRBJ2-5): KAGVTQTPRYLIKTRGQQVTLSCSPISGHRSVSWYQQTPGQGLQFLFEYFSETQRNKGNFPGRFSGRQFSNSRSEMNVSTLELGDSALYLCASSSQETQYFGPGTRLLVL.

The chain is built from TRBV6-5 and TRBJ2-1, with 10 bases identical to TRBD2. Germline CDR1 and CDR2: MNHEY and SVGAGI. Trimming at V came to 6 bases and at J to 4 bases, leaving 6 bases not matched to a gene. The CDR3 is made up of 15 amino acids. CDR3 sequence: CASRSTSGDYNEQFF. The CDR3 DNA reads TGTGCCAGCAGGAGTACTAGCGGGGATTACAATGAGCAGTTCTTC.

The V gene is TRBV5-1, the J gene TRBJ1-1; D may be TRBD1 (6 bases). Germline V gives CDR1 SGHRS, CDR2 YFSETQ. Trimming took off 1 base at V and 1 base at J, with 8 bases between the two ends. The CDR3 is 14 residues long. The CDR3 DNA sequence: TGCGCCAGCAGCTTGACGACAGGGAACACTGAAGCTTTCTTT. The encoded protein is CASSLTTGNTEAFF. The full variable domain, with the rest looked up from reference TRBV5-1 and TRBJ1-1, is KAGVTQTPRYLIKTRGQQVTLSCSPISGHRSVSWYQQTPGQGLQFLFEYFSETQRNKGNFPGRFSGRQFSNSRSEMNVSTLELGDSALYLCASSLTTGNTEAFFGQGTRLTVV.

The chain joins TRBV5-5 to TRBJ1-3; 7 positions match TRBD1. This CDR3 region has 16 residues. V trimming: 4 bases; J trimming: 2 bases; junction bases outside the gene matches: 9. CDR1 and CDR2 from the germline V gene are SGHKS and YYEKEE (reference sequence). CDR3 region: CASSASGQSTGNTIYF. In nucleotides, the CDR3 is TGTGCCAGCAGCGCGTCGGGACAGAGTACTGGAAACACCATATATTTT.

The count of this clone is one. The chain combines TRBV12-5 with TRBJ1-5; possible D gene TRBD1, 6 bases. V was trimmed by 2 bases and J by 6 bases, leaving 14 bases between them. The CDR3 runs to 15 residues. CDR1 and CDR2 from the germline V gene are LGHNT and FRNRAP. The CDR3 sequence: CASGLSTPRGQPQHF. Written as DNA, the CDR3 is TGTGCTAGTGGTTTGTCTACCCCCAGGGGTCAGCCCCAGCATTTT.

This clone has a single count. At one end the junction does not follow the germline gene, possibly because of a read error. This chain uses TRBV30 with TRBJ2-7; 9 bases are a match to TRBD1. The CDR3 runs to 12 residues. CDR1 is GTSNPN, CDR2 SVGIG, per germline (reference sequence). The CDR3: CAGRTGEAEQYF. Here the CDR3 DNA reads TGTGCCGGGAGGACAGGGGAGGCCGAGCAGTACTTC.

This chain joins TRBV25-1 and TRBJ1-1; D remains ambiguous. Germline lookup yields CDR1 MGHDK and CDR2 SYGVNS. V lost 1 base, J lost 5 bases, and 11 bases lay in between. The CDR3 loop spans 14 amino acids. The CDR3 loop is CASSESSGMTEAFF. The CDR3 coding sequence is TGTGCCAGCAGTGAATCCTCGGGAATGACTGAAGCTTTCTTT.

The gene calls are TRBV30 and TRBJ1-5, with D unresolved. Germline loops: CDR1 GTSNPN, CDR2 SVGIG (reference sequence). V gave up 3 bases and J gave up 0 bases, with 12 bases separating them. CDR3 size: 15 residues. CDR3 loop: CAWRGRRDSNQPQHF. The CDR3 DNA follows: TGTGCCTGGAGGGGAAGGCGGGATAGCAATCAGCCCCAGCATTTT. The full variable domain, its missing parts supplied by reference TRBV30 and TRBJ1-5, is SQTIHQWPATLVQPVGSPLSLECTVEGTSNPNLYWYRQAAGRGLQLLFYSVGIGQISSEVPQNLSASRPQDRQFILSSKKLLLSDSGFYLCAWRGRRDSNQPQHFGDGTRLSIL.

This chain joins TRBV27 and TRBJ2-7; 13 bases are shared with TRBD2. Germline V gene sequence: CDR1 MNHEY, CDR2 SMNVEV (reference sequence). V shed 5 bases, J shed 0 bases, and the junction held 13 bases outside the gene matches. The CDR3 extends over 19 amino acids. CDR3 bases: TGTGCCAGCAGTGCGCGACTAGCGGGGGGTTACGAAAGCTCCTACGAGCAGTACTTC. Encoded protein: CASSARLAGGYESSYEQYF.

The chain links TRBV25-1 to TRBJ1-4; a weak D match, TRBD1 (5 bases). Per the germline V gene, CDR1 is MGHDK and CDR2 is SYGVNS. CDR3 length equals 15 residues. Trimming shortened V by 1 base and J by 10 bases, and 16 bases separated the two germline ends. CDR3 region: CASSESGRDPGKLFF. In DNA form, the CDR3 reads TGTGCCAGCAGTGAATCCGGGAGGGACCCTGGAAAACTGTTTTTT.